This TCR beta chain was sequenced during a study of OX40 agonist ivuxolimab in advanced cancers. TCRdb keeps only in-frame clones here, not all; method: immunoSEQ multiplex PCR. The table lists roughly 50,000 clones, around 90% of them singletons. Looked up from germline, CDR1 is LGHNA and CDR2 is YSLEER. The CDR3 has 15 residues. Trimming pared 1 base from V and 5 bases from J, leaving 11 bases between. The chain employs TRBV4-3 and TRBJ1-4; D call uncertain. Sample: CD4+ or CD8+ T cells sorted from blood, taken in a trial of the OX40 agonist ivuxolimab. The TCR originated in an adult with an advanced solid tumor such as melanoma, head and neck, liver or kidney cancer. The chain's CDR3 is CASSQAAEINEKLFF. Written as DNA, the CDR3 is TGCGCCAGCAGCCAAGCTGCGGAAATCAATGAAAAACTGTTTTTT.